Listed here is a single TCR beta chain. Its recognized antigen is unknown. No qualities accompany the bases; no much larger clone lies one base away. The data originate from a study of blood T cell repertoires in COVID-19 (dated by TCRdb to the early 2020s). Looking at the study overall: Collaborator samples came from the United States, Italy and Spain and covered acute and convalescent phases of COVID-19. The prospective study material was composed of cDNA or gDNA derived from T cells, B-cell-depleted T cells, or PBMCs. Deeply sampled blood TCRbeta repertoires from subjects exposed to, actively infected with, or recovered from COVID-19 were included in the dataset. The repertoires were released in a freely available public database meant as a resource for research on the immune response to SARS-CoV-2. Samples were obtained from the ongoing ImmuneRACE study (first 160 participants) and from approximately 1,200 subjects provided by 6 global collaborators. A de-identified subject ID, COVID-19 status, age in years and sex were almost always included in the sample metadata. Where available, HLA class I and class II types were obtained from metadata supplied by the sample provider rather than from assay-based typing.

What the study reported, not specific to this receptor: Clinical and demographic metadata were provided uncurated, with the amount varying by source and participant.

The immunoSEQ Assay, a bias-controlled multiplex PCR, was used to amplify TCRbeta CDR3 regions from genomic DNA. Per the source publication's procedure: Nucleated cell counts per sample were estimated from amplification of reference gene primers within the assay. Sequence reads were collapsed and filtered to measure the absolute abundance of every unique TCRbeta CDR3 rearrangement. For each sample, productive Simpson clonality was calculated by taking the square root of Simpson's diversity index across productive rearrangements. The clones in this table, taken by TCRdb from immuneACCESS, are in-frame only. Not every clone is retained; where verified, under half of the shortfall comes from an unresolved V gene, and the cause of the rest is unknown. Clone size and V and J calls were adopted from that table, with D and trimming inferred from the DNA. The table for this sample lists 170,000 or so clones; 65% to 85% of them were counted only once. The top ten clones comprise around 6.7% of the sample.

The germline V gene sets CDR1 to SGHNT and CDR2 to YENEEA. The CDR3 runs 15 residues from the cysteine to the phenylalanine. Kept here is only the CDR3 DNA, which spans 45 bases and is read in frame from base 1. Cut back by 5 bases and 0 bases, the V and J ends lie 13 bases apart. At one collaborating source in Seattle, patients were enrolled during active infection and were followed longitudinally through the course of disease. Collaborating institutions collected whole blood in K2EDTA tubes following their own protocols. For TCRbeta analysis, collaborators shipped samples as frozen whole blood, isolated PBMCs, or DNA extracted from either of those sample types.

Material: peripheral blood. The V and J segments used are TRBV11-3 and TRBJ1-1, with the D gene call left open. The sequence was collected from a woman between 40 and 55 years old with COVID-19, enrolled during active disease. In nucleotides, the sequence is TGTGCCAGCAGCCCCCGGGGTTCCTTGAACACTGAAGCTTTCTTT. Its amino acids are CASSPRGSLNTEAFF. Extended through the reference TRBV11-3 and TRBJ1-1 proteins, this CDR3 yields the full variable domain: EAGVVQSPRYKIIEKKQPVAFWCNPISGHNTLYWYLQNLGQGPELLIRYENEEAVDDSQLPKDRFSAERLKGVDSTLKIQPAELGDSAVYLCASSPRGSLNTEAFFGQGTRLTVV.